This TCR beta chain emerged from a study of OX40 agonist ivuxolimab in advanced cancers. Broadly, across the study: Ivuxolimab was an agonistic, fully human IgG2 monoclonal antibody directed against OX40 (CD134), a costimulatory receptor. Intravenous ivuxolimab was administered to patients every 2 weeks at six dose levels: 0.01, 0.1, 0.3, 1.5, 3 and 10 mg/kg. Of the roughly 51 patients in dose escalation, about 20 had hepatocellular carcinoma, roughly 15 had melanoma, 9 had renal cell carcinoma and 9 had head and neck cancer. In the dose-escalation cohort, 75% to 90% of patients were male, and the mean age was 60 years with a range of about 23 to 79. Prior anti-PD-1, anti-PD-L1 or anti-CTLA-4 therapy was permitted, and 40% of dose-escalation patients had received checkpoint inhibitors. Partial responses were achieved by three dose-escalation patients, of whom one had hepatocellular carcinoma and two had cutaneous melanoma. The purpose of peripheral TCRbeta sequencing was to test whether ivuxolimab changed TCR sequence diversity and led to clonal T-cell expansion. The paper reports the monotherapy dose-escalation portion (N ≈ 50 patients) of the phase I ivuxolimab trial. General study outcomes and caveats: Antigen specificity was not determined for the clonally expanded peripheral T cells. After ivuxolimab, more expanded clones were found on average in CD8+ T cells than in CD4+ T cells. At doses from 0.1 to 3.0 mg/kg, clonal expansion was seen in both CD4+ and CD8+ blood T cells between baseline and week 6. In the 0.1-3.0 mg/kg groups, partial responders had among the lowest normalized peripheral clonal expansion, particularly in CD8+ T cells. Low levels of normalized T-cell clonal expansion were also seen in some patients who did not respond.

Note on this clone: The antigen it recognizes is unknown. Per-nucleotide qualities are absent, and no much larger clonotype sits a single base away.

Genomic DNA was extracted from sorted cells for sequencing of the TCRbeta CDR3 region. TCRbeta CDR3 regions were sequenced using the immunoSEQ Assay. TCRdb carries this immuneACCESS record with in-frame sequences only. Its versions omit some clonotypes, under half of them owing to an unresolved V gene in the studies checked, with the rest unexplained. Recorded for this sample are 95,000 to 110,000 clones; about 91% of them occurred a single time. 1.2% of the sample comes from the top ten. Patients with autoimmune disease history or receiving systemic immunosuppression were excluded from the trial. Peripheral blood for TCR sequencing was collected from all dose cohorts at baseline, on cycle 4 day 1, and on cycle 7 day 1. The samples were drawn from a first-in-human, open-label, multicenter phase I dose-escalation trial of ivuxolimab. The trial enrolled adults with locally advanced or metastatic head and neck squamous cell, hepatocellular, melanoma or renal cell carcinoma. CD4+ and CD8+ T cells were sorted separately from peripheral blood before TCR sequencing.

This material consisted of CD4+ or CD8+ T cells sorted from blood, taken in a trial of the OX40 agonist ivuxolimab. The source is an adult with an advanced solid tumor such as melanoma, head and neck, liver or kidney cancer.

CDR3 loop: CASRDGPNHEQFF. The DNA sequence is given as TGTGCCAGCAGGGACGGCCCAAACCATGAGCAGTTCTTC. The chain links TRBV28 with TRBJ2-1; the D gene cannot be named for sure. Including the terminal cysteine and phenylalanine, the CDR3 comprises 13 residues. Just the 39-base CDR3 DNA is kept, in frame starting at base 1. Via the germline V gene, CDR1 is MDHEN and CDR2 SYDVKM. V loses 6 bases of germline sequence and J loses 8 bases, and the interval between the two ends is 14 bases.